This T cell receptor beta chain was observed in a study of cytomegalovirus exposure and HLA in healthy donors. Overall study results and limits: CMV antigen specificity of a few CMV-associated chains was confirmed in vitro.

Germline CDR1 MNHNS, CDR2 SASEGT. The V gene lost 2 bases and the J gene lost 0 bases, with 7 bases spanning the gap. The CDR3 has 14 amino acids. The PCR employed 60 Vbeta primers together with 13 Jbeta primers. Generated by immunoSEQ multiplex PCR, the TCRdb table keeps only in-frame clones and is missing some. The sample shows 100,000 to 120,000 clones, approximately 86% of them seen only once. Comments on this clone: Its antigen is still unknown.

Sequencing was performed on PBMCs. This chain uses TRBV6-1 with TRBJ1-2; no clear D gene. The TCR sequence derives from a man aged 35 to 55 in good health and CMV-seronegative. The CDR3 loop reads CASSEISANYGYTF. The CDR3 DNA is TGTGCCAGCAGTGAAATATCGGCTAACTATGGCTACACCTTC.